This is a list of T cell receptor beta chains from one sample in a study of human T cells and chemical hapten exposure. TCRdb re-called the RACE reads with MiXCR, one entry per CDR3 protein. The sample yields around 300,000 distinct CDR3 sequences, around 5.5% seen once. Sequencing used whole blood, obtained in connection with sensitization to the hapten diphenylcyclopropenone (DPC). Receptors originate from a woman aged 18 to 35 with alopecia areata. Some clones in this sample may be carry-over from other donors' samples. The CDR3 runs from the conserved cysteine through the conserved F or W. The D gene is left open where the match is weak. Size tells how often a clone was seen (once, few, many) or the class of an expanded clone, and some rows leave it out.

V: TRBV6-2/TRBV6-3
size: many
D: -
J: TRBJ1-6
CDR3: CASTQGGGSPLHF
DNA: TGTGCCAGCACTCAGGGAGGGGGATCACCCCTCCACTTT

V: TRBV4-3
size: many
D: -
J: TRBJ2-7
CDR3: CASSQELVRYEQYF
DNA: TGCGCCAGCAGCCAAGAACTAGTTAGGTACGAGCAGTACTTC

V: TRBV18
size: many
D: -
J: TRBJ1-5
CDR3: CASSPRGEGQPQHF
DNA: TGTGCCAGCTCACCAAGGGGCGAGGGTCAGCCCCAGCATTTT

V: TRBV5-6
size: few
D: -
J: TRBJ1-6
CDR3: CASSLVIGDSPLHF
DNA: TGTGCCAGCAGCTTGGTCATCGGGGACTCACCCCTCCACTTT

V: TRBV7-2
size: few
D: -
J: TRBJ1-4
CDR3: CASSLYAEKLFF
DNA: TGTGCCAGCAGCTTATACGCTGAAAAACTGTTTTTT

V: TRBV6-5
size: many
D: -
J: TRBJ2-3
CDR3: CASSYSHKLVDTQYF
DNA: TGTGCCAGCAGTTACTCGCATAAGTTGGTTGATACGCAGTATTTT

V: TRBV6-2/TRBV6-3
size: few
D: -
J: TRBJ2-7
CDR3: CASRGTTFYEQYF
DNA: TGTGCCAGCAGAGGGACAACCTTCTACGAGCAGTACTTC

V: TRBV5-4
size: many
D: TRBD2
J: TRBJ2-1
CDR3: CASSFLLAGGDEQFF
DNA: TGTGCCAGCAGCTTTCTTCTAGCGGGGGGGGATGAGCAGTTCTTC

V: TRBV20-1
size: many
D: -
J: TRBJ2-2
CDR3: CSARARAQTGELFF
DNA: TGCAGTGCTAGGGCCAGGGCCCAAACCGGGGAGCTGTTTTTT

V: TRBV5-1
size: many
D: TRBD2
J: TRBJ2-1
CDR3: CASSLSSGGPVEFF
DNA: TGCGCCAGCAGCTTGTCTAGCGGGGGCCCTGTTGAGTTCTTC

V: TRBV6-6
size: few
D: -
J: TRBJ1-1
CDR3: CASSYHLSRGTEAFF
DNA: TGTGCCAGCAGTTACCATTTATCGAGGGGCACTGAAGCTTTCTTT

V: TRBV11-2
size: few
D: -
J: TRBJ2-3
CDR3: CASSFGSSPHTDTQYF
DNA: TGTGCCAGCAGCTTCGGGTCCTCACCACACACAGATACGCAGTATTTT

V: TRBV6-2/TRBV6-3
size: few
D: TRBD2
J: TRBJ2-3
CDR3: CASTKRGVEADTQYF
DNA: TGTGCCAGCACCAAGCGGGGGGTGGAGGCAGATACGCAGTATTTT

V: TRBV20-1
size: few
D: -
J: TRBJ2-3
CDR3: CSAQPGGPTDTQYF
DNA: TGCAGTGCTCAACCCGGGGGCCCGACAGATACGCAGTATTTT

V: TRBV6-6
size: few
D: TRBD1
J: TRBJ1-2
CDR3: CASRGQGVNYGYTF
DNA: TGTGCCAGCAGGGGCCAGGGGGTTAACTATGGCTACACCTTC

V: TRBV29-1
size: many
D: -
J: TRBJ1-4
CDR3: CSVDGAGGSEKLFF
DNA: TGCAGCGTTGACGGGGCGGGGGGAAGTGAAAAACTGTTTTTT

V: TRBV18
size: many
D: TRBD1
J: TRBJ1-6
CDR3: CASSPLGQGLGPLHF
DNA: TGTGCCAGCTCACCACTCGGACAGGGACTTGGACCCCTCCACTTT

V: TRBV4-3
size: -
D: -
J: TRBJ1-5
CDR3: CASSQTGGENQPQHF
DNA: TGCGCCAGCAGCCAAACTGGGGGAGAAAACCAGCCCCAGCATTTT

V: TRBV7-2
size: many
D: -
J: TRBJ1-5
CDR3: CASSVSIDQPQHF
DNA: TGTGCCAGCAGCGTATCGATTGATCAGCCCCAGCATTTT

V: TRBV3-1
size: many
D: TRBD1
J: TRBJ1-2
CDR3: CASSQEGTGGSYTF
DNA: TGTGCCAGCAGCCAAGAGGGGACAGGGGGCAGCTACACCTTC

V: TRBV6-6
size: -
D: TRBD2
J: TRBJ2-7
CDR3: CASSSRLAGGREQYF
DNA: TGTGCCAGCAGTTCGAGACTAGCGGGGGGGCGCGAGCAGTACTTC

V: TRBV12-3/TRBV12-4
size: -
D: -
J: TRBJ2-3
CDR3: CASSRSGRTDTQYF
DNA: TGTGCCAGCAGCCGAAGCGGGCGCACAGATACGCAGTATTTT

V: TRBV6-2/TRBV6-3
size: many
D: -
J: TRBJ2-5
CDR3: CASSAWDIQETQYF
DNA: TGTGCCAGCAGTGCCTGGGACATTCAAGAGACCCAGTACTTC

V: TRBV6-5
size: -
D: TRBD1
J: TRBJ1-1
CDR3: CASSLDRGRGAFF
DNA: TGTGCCAGCAGTTTGGACAGGGGCAGGGGAGCTTTCTTT

V: TRBV5-5
size: -
D: TRBD1
J: TRBJ2-7
CDR3: CASSSNRDRVYEQYF
DNA: TGTGCCAGCAGCTCGAACCGGGACAGGGTCTACGAGCAGTACTTC

V: TRBV29-1
size: -
D: -
J: TRBJ2-4
CDR3: CSAGVDRAKNIQYF
DNA: TGCAGCGCTGGCGTGGACCGGGCCAAAAACATTCAGTACTTC

V: TRBV6-5
size: few
D: -
J: TRBJ2-1
CDR3: CASSRSGPEYPNEQFF
DNA: TGTGCCAGCAGCCGAAGCGGTCCGGAGTATCCCAATGAGCAGTTCTTC

V: TRBV7-2
size: many
D: -
J: TRBJ1-5
CDR3: CASSPASNQPQHF
DNA: TGTGCCAGCAGCCCCGCCAGCAATCAGCCCCAGCATTTT

V: TRBV20-1
size: few
D: -
J: TRBJ2-7
CDR3: CSARGLEGIYEQYF
DNA: TGCAGTGCTAGAGGTCTGGAAGGCATCTACGAGCAGTACTTC

V: TRBV6-6
size: -
D: -
J: TRBJ2-3
CDR3: CASRIRELGSSTDTQYF
DNA: TGTGCCAGCAGGATCAGGGAGTTGGGGTCTAGCACAGATACGCAGTATTTT

V: TRBV6-5
size: -
D: TRBD1
J: TRBJ1-3
CDR3: CASTRRTGGSGNTIYF
DNA: TGTGCCAGCACCCGTCGGACAGGGGGCTCTGGAAACACCATATATTTT

V: TRBV29-1
size: few
D: TRBD1
J: TRBJ2-7
CDR3: CSVEVVGTGTGPYEQYF
DNA: TGCAGCGTTGAAGTGGTGGGGACCGGGACAGGCCCCTACGAGCAGTACTTC

V: TRBV3-1
size: few
D: -
J: TRBJ2-7
CDR3: CASSQLGGFYEQYF
DNA: TGTGCCAGCAGCCAATTGGGCGGATTCTACGAGCAGTACTTC

V: TRBV7-2
size: many
D: -
J: TRBJ1-6
CDR3: CASSLAGTASPLHF
DNA: TGTGCCAGCAGCTTAGCTGGGACTGCCTCACCCCTCCACTTT

V: TRBV29-1
size: few
D: -
J: TRBJ2-7
CDR3: CSVVGGPNYEQYF
DNA: TGCAGCGTTGTGGGGGGGCCTAACTACGAGCAGTACTTC

V: TRBV21-1
size: -
D: -
J: TRBJ2-3
CDR3: CASSKGGAGIPVGTQYF
DNA: TGTGCCAGCAGCAAAGGGGGAGCGGGGATCCCTGTGGGTACGCAGTATTTT

V: TRBV6-1
size: many
D: TRBD2
J: TRBJ2-1
CDR3: CASSQNRGGNNEQFF
DNA: TGTGCCAGCAGCCAAAATCGGGGGGGGAACAATGAGCAGTTCTTC

V: TRBV9
size: -
D: -
J: TRBJ2-1
CDR3: CASSVVGLGGNPSYNEQFF
DNA: TGTGCCAGCAGCGTAGTGGGTTTAGGAGGGAACCCCAGCTACAATGAGCAGTTCTTC

V: TRBV3-1
size: -
D: TRBD2
J: TRBJ2-3
CDR3: CASSQGLAGDTDTQYF
DNA: TGTGCCAGCAGCCAAGGACTAGCGGGGGACACAGATACGCAGTATTTT

V: TRBV2
size: few
D: -
J: TRBJ2-3
CDR3: CASTQSRAGDTQYF
DNA: TGTGCCAGCACCCAGAGCAGGGCTGGGGATACGCAGTATTTT

V: TRBV12-3/TRBV12-4
size: -
D: -
J: TRBJ1-5
CDR3: CASSSSGQTNQPQHF
DNA: -

V: TRBV7-6
size: -
D: TRBD1
J: TRBJ1-5
CDR3: CASARGTDQPQHF
DNA: TGTGCCAGCGCCAGGGGGACGGATCAGCCCCAGCATTTT

V: TRBV5-5
size: many
D: TRBD1
J: TRBJ1-6
CDR3: CASSFGQGNSPLHF
DNA: TGTGCCAGCAGCTTTGGACAGGGGAATTCACCCCTCCACTTT

V: TRBV28
size: many
D: -
J: TRBJ2-2
CDR3: CASRKVTGELFF
DNA: TGTGCCAGCAGGAAAGTGACCGGGGAGCTGTTTTTT

V: TRBV7-2
size: few
D: -
J: TRBJ2-7
CDR3: CASSIRDGPSYEQYF
DNA: TGTGCCAGCAGCATCCGGGACGGACCATCCTACGAGCAGTACTTC

V: TRBV25-1
size: -
D: -
J: TRBJ1-4
CDR3: CATSEGGAEKLFF
DNA: TGTGCCACCTCAGAGGGGGGGGCTGAAAAACTGTTTTTT

V: TRBV12-3/TRBV12-4
size: many
D: TRBD1
J: TRBJ1-4
CDR3: CASSALGTVYEKLFF
DNA: TGTGCCAGCAGTGCCCTGGGGACAGTATATGAAAAACTGTTTTTT

V: TRBV12-3/TRBV12-4
size: few
D: -
J: TRBJ2-1
CDR3: CASSLPPAPVEFF
DNA: TGTGCCAGCAGTCTTCCCCCGGCCCCGGTGGAATTCTTC

V: TRBV28
size: -
D: -
J: TRBJ1-5
CDR3: CASSLAGVGNQPQHF
DNA: TGTGCCAGCAGTTTGGCAGGGGTGGGCAATCAGCCCCAGCATTTT

V: TRBV18
size: few
D: TRBD1
J: TRBJ1-4
CDR3: CASSPSTGATNEKLFF
DNA: TGTGCCAGCTCACCATCGACAGGGGCAACTAATGAAAAACTGTTTTTT

V: TRBV7-2
size: -
D: -
J: TRBJ2-1
CDR3: CASSSKSRRWTYNEQFF
DNA: TGTGCCAGCAGCTCGAAGTCCCGCCGGTGGACCTACAATGAGCAGTTCTTC

V: TRBV4-3
size: many
D: -
J: TRBJ1-1
CDR3: CASSLLPSNTEAFF
DNA: TGCGCCAGCAGCCTTCTTCCTTCGAACACTGAAGCTTTCTTT

V: TRBV3-1
size: many
D: TRBD1
J: TRBJ1-2
CDR3: CASSNRDRVYGYTF
DNA: TGTGCCAGCAGCAACCGGGACAGGGTTTATGGCTACACCTTC

V: TRBV7-9
size: many
D: TRBD1
J: TRBJ1-6
CDR3: CASRTGRGSPLHF
DNA: TGTGCCAGCCGGACAGGCCGAGGGTCACCCCTCCACTTT

V: TRBV6-1
size: many
D: -
J: TRBJ1-3
CDR3: CASSEEESRLGMSPGTSGNTIYF
DNA: TGTGCCAGCAGTGAAGAGGAATCGAGGCTAGGGATGTCGCCAGGAACCTCTGGAAACACCATATATTTT